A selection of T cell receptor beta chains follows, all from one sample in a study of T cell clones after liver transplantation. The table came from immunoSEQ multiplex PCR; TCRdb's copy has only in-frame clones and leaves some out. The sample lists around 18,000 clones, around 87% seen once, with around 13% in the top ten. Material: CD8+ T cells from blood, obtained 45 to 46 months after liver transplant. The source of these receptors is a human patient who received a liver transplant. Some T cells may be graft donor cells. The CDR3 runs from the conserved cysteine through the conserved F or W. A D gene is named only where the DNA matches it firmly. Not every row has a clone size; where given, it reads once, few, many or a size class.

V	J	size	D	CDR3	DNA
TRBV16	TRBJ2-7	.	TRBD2	CASSPAGAYEQYF	TGTGCCAGCAGCCCAGCGGGGGCCTACGAGCAGTACTTC
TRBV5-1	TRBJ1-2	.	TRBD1	CASSSGQGVEGYTF	TGCGCCAGCAGCTCCGGACAGGGGGTAGAAGGCTACACCTTC
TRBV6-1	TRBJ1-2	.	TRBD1	CASKAGGTYGYTF	TGTGCCAGCAAGGCAGGGGGCACCTATGGCTACACCTTC
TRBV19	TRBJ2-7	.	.	CASSMSAGYEQYF	TGTGCCAGTAGTATGTCTGCGGGCTACGAGCAGTACTTC
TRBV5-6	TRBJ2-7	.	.	CASSSRNTYEQYF	TGTGCCAGCAGCTCGAGGAATACCTACGAGCAGTACTTC
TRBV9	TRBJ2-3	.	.	CASGPTDTQYF	TGTGCCAGCGGGCCCACAGATACGCAGTATTTT
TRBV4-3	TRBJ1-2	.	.	CASSQDSTGLYGYTF	TGCGCCAGCAGCCAAGATTCGACAGGACTTTATGGCTACACCTTC
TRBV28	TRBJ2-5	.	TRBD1	CASNPPGQLYQETQYF	TGTGCCAGCAACCCGCCGGGACAGCTATACCAAGAGACCCAGTACTTC
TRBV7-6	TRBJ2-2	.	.	CASTLDGGELFF	TGTGCCAGCACCCTGGACGGTGGGGAGCTGTTTTTT
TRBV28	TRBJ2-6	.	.	CASSLLGGREGANVLTF	TGTGCCAGCAGTTTACTCGGGGGGCGAGAGGGGGCCAACGTCCTGACTTTC
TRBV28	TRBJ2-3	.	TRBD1	CASSPPWTGLTDTQYF	TGTGCCAGCAGTCCACCATGGACAGGACTCACAGATACGCAGTATTTT
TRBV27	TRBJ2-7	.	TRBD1	CASSWTGHLDEQYF	TGTGCCAGCAGTTGGACAGGGCACCTCGACGAGCAGTACTTC
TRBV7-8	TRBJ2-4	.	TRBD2	CASTSTYRGGRGKNIQYF	TGTGCCAGCACTAGCACTTATCGGGGGGGGCGCGGCAAAAACATTCAGTACTTC
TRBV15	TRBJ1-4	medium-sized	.	CATSRPYSGTNEKLFF	TGTGCCACCAGCAGACCGTATAGCGGAACTAATGAAAAACTGTTTTTT
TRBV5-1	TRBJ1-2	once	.	CASSLATGNYGYTF	TGCGCCAGCAGCTTGGCAACAGGGAACTATGGCTACACCTTC
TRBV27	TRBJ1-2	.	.	CASSLYLGAYGYTF	TGTGCCAGCAGTTTATATCTGGGGGCCTATGGCTACACCTTC
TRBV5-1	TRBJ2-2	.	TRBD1	CASSPAGRGTGELFF	TGCGCCAGCAGCCCGGCGGGCAGGGGGACCGGGGAGCTGTTTTTT
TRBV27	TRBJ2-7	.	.	CASSFPPGYEQYF	TGTGCCAGCAGTTTCCCCCCTGGTTACGAGCAGTACTTC
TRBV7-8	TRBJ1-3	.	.	CASSFRRESSAGNTIYF	TGTGCCAGCAGCTTCCGGAGGGAAAGCAGCGCTGGAAACACCATATATTTT
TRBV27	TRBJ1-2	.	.	CASSPRQNYGYTF	TGTGCCAGCAGTCCTCGGCAAAACTATGGCTACACCTTC
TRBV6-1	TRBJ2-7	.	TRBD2	CASSGEGLQTYEQYF	TGTGCCAGCAGTGGGGAGGGTCTTCAGACCTACGAGCAGTACTTC
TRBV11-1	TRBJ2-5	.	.	CASSPLGETQYF	TGTGCCAGCAGCCCCCTCGGCGAGACCCAGTACTTC
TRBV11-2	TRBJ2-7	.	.	CASSFGDRAYEQYF	TGTGCCAGCAGCTTTGGTGACAGAGCCTACGAGCAGTACTTC
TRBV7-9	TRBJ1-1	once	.	CASSNLQGNTEAFF	TGTGCCAGCAGCAACTTACAGGGGAACACTGAAGCTTTCTTT
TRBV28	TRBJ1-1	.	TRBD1	CASSLYDRANTEAFF	TGTGCCAGCAGTTTATATGACAGGGCGAACACTGAAGCTTTCTTT
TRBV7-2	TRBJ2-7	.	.	CASSFRDGSYEQYF	TGTGCCAGCAGCTTCCGGGACGGATCCTACGAGCAGTACTTC
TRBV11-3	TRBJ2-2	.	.	CASSWDGELFF	TGTGCCAGCAGCTGGGACGGGGAGCTGTTTTTT
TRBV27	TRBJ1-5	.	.	CASSFGGSNQPQHF	TGTGCCAGCAGTTTTGGGGGGAGCAATCAGCCCCAGCATTTT